This passage covers 31 T cell receptor beta chains from one sample sequenced in a study of blood T cell repertoires in COVID-19. TCRdb's table, derived via immunoSEQ multiplex PCR, lists solely in-frame clones and lacks some. This table holds around 59,000 clones, over 70% found once. Sequencing used peripheral blood. These receptors all come from a woman in her 50s with active or convalescent COVID-19.

This clone occurred a few times. The gene calls are TRBV5-6 and TRBJ2-1, with D maybe TRBD2 (5 bases). CDR1 and CDR2 from the germline V gene are SGHDT and YYEEEE. This CDR3 is built from 11 residues. With 7 bases removed from V and 9 bases from J, the gap between germline ends came to 11 bases. The CDR3 bases are TGTGCCAGCCGCGGGCTAGGTGAGCAGTTCTTC. It is translated as CASRGLGEQFF.

The chain has TRBV10-3 and TRBJ1-1, with TRBD1 identical over 7 bases. The CDR3 loop spans 13 amino acids. The V gene end was trimmed by 4 bases and the J gene end by 4 bases; junction bases not matched to a gene: 3. CDR1 and CDR2 from the germline V gene are ENHRY and SYGVKD. The chain's CDR3 is CAISGNRGTEAFF. The CDR3 nucleotides read TGTGCCATCAGTGGGAACAGGGGCACTGAAGCTTTCTTT.

This clone came up once. This sequence joins TRBV3-1 (or the pseudogene TRBV3-2) and TRBJ1-4; tentatively, D is TRBD1 (5 bases). Per germline, CDR1 LGHDT and CDR2 YNNKEL (reference sequence). With 5 bases removed from V and 8 bases from J, the gap between germline ends came to 18 bases. This CDR3 is 15 amino acids long. CDR3 sequence reads: CASSSHGGVGEKLFF. The CDR3 region has the DNA TGTGCCAGCAGCTCTCACGGGGGGGTTGGAGAAAAACTGTTTTTT.

The CDR3 nucleotides are TGTGCCAGCAGTGTTCAGGGGGCTGGTGAGCAGTTCTTC. It is translated as CASSVQGAGEQFF. The chain is built from TRBV2 and TRBJ2-1, with 8 bases aligning to TRBD1. The CDR3 extends over 13 amino acids. The J segment lost 9 bases and the V segment lost 4 bases, leaving 5 bases of the junction unmatched. Germline V gene data show CDR1 as SNHLY and CDR2 as FYNNEI.

This clone showed up just a few times. The chain couples TRBV18 to TRBJ2-1, with 9 bases matching TRBD2. V shed 0 bases and J 4 bases; nucleotides not matched to a gene: 1. The length of the CDR3 is 15 residues. Looked up from germline, CDR1 is KGHSH and CDR2 is LQKENI. The CDR3, as DNA: TGTGCCAGCTCACCACCAGCGGGAGGTTACAATGAGCAGTTCTTC. It is translated as CASSPPAGGYNEQFF.

In this sample, this clone turned up many times. J is TRBJ1-1 and V is TRBV29-1; D is ambiguous. V was clipped by 3 bases and J by 5 bases, with 16 bases between them. The CDR3 runs 14 residues. Germline assignment: CDR1 SQVTM and CDR2 ANQGSEA. The CDR3 DNA is TGCAGCGTTGATTCCTTCGGGGAAGGGACTGAAGCTTTCTTT. Its translation is CSVDSFGEGTEAFF.

This clone was seen only a few times. The rearrangement joins TRBV9 to TRBJ1-1; TRBD1 agrees at 9 bases. The junction had 7 bases not matched to a gene; V was cut back by 4 bases and J by 6 bases. The CDR3 is made up of 14 amino acids. Germline V lookup: CDR1 SGDLS, CDR2 YYNGEE. CDR3 amino acids: CASSLGTGSPEAFF. The CDR3 bases are TGTGCCAGCAGCCTTGGGACAGGGTCCCCTGAAGCTTTCTTT.

The chain carries TRBV10-2 and TRBJ2-1; D unresolved. V was pared by 4 bases and J by 2 bases, with 9 bases between. CDR3 size: 14 residues. Germline lookup yields CDR1 WSHSY and CDR2 SAAADI. The CDR3 sequence is CASSVTETYNEQFF. CDR3 sequence (DNA): TGCGCCAGCAGTGTTACGGAGACCTACAATGAGCAGTTCTTC.

The chain is built from TRBV11-2 and TRBJ2-1; 7 nucleotides line up with TRBD2. Trimming cost V 4 bases and J 4 bases; bases outside gene matches: 13. Germline V lookup: CDR1 SGHAT, CDR2 FQNNGV. The CDR3 extends over 17 amino acids. The CDR3 DNA is TGTGCCAGCAGCTCCCGCAGCGGGGAAACTTCTTACAATGAGCAGTTCTTC. It codes for CASSSRSGETSYNEQFF.

This clone appeared a single time. This chain joins TRBV2 and TRBJ2-7; 10 bases are a match to TRBD1. J gave up 0 bases and V 7 bases, and 6 bases lay outside the gene matches. CDR3 length: 15 amino acids. Germline CDR1 and CDR2: SNHLY and FYNNEI. CDR3 DNA sequence: TGTGCCAGCATGATGGGACAGGGGAGCTCCTACGAGCAGTACTTC. Protein product: CASMMGQGSSYEQYF.

The V and J genes are TRBV2 and TRBJ2-7; 12 positions agree with TRBD2. The CDR3 contains 16 residues. The V segment lost 3 bases and the J segment 7 bases; nucleotides outside the gene matches: 10. From germline, CDR1 is SNHLY and CDR2 FYNNEI. This CDR3 reads CASSDPLAGGPREQYF. CDR3 nucleotides: TGTGCCAGCAGTGACCCCCTAGCGGGAGGGCCGAGGGAGCAGTACTTC.

This sequence joins TRBV7-9 and TRBJ2-7, with 15 bases that match TRBD2. CDR1 is SEHNR and CDR2 is FQNEAQ in the germline V gene (reference sequence). This CDR3 is built from 16 residues. J gave up 6 bases and V 3 bases, and 6 bases lay outside the gene matches. CDR3 nucleotides: TGTGCCAGCAGCTTCCGGACTAGCGGGAGGGCCCTCGAGCAGTACTTC. Translating it yields CASSFRTSGRALEQYF. The whole variable domain, filled in from reference TRBV7-9 and TRBJ2-7, reads DTGVSQNPRHKITKRGQNVTFRCDPISEHNRLYWYRQTLGQGPEFLTYFQNEAQLEKSRLLSDRFSAERPKGSFSTLEIQRTEQGDSAMYLCASSFRTSGRALEQYFGPGTRLTVT.

This chain links TRBV2 with TRBJ2-5, with TRBD2 as a possible D gene (6 bases). Germline CDR1 and CDR2: SNHLY and FYNNEI. V was cut by 2 bases and J by 3 bases, with 13 bases left in between. The CDR3 is 15 amino acids. The DNA for the CDR3 is TGTGCCAGCAGTGAAAAGGGAGGACTGGAAGAGACCCAGTACTTC. Translation gives CASSEKGGLEETQYF.

The table lists this clone with a few counts. V gene TRBV3-1 (or the pseudogene TRBV3-2) combines with J gene TRBJ1-2; D remains unclear. The germline gives CDR1 LGHDT, CDR2 YNNKEL (reference sequence). Trimming stripped 4 bases from V and 0 bases from J, with 12 bases between. CDR3 length: 15 residues. The CDR3 bases are TGTGCCAGCAGCCCATGGCAGGAAGCTAACTATGGCTACACCTTC. It is translated as CASSPWQEANYGYTF.

This clone was counted between two and nine times. The rearrangement links TRBV28 to TRBJ2-1; D is perhaps TRBD1 (5 bases). CDR3 length: 13 residues. Germline-derived CDR1 and CDR2 are MDHEN and SYDVKM. Trimming pared 6 bases from V and 3 bases from J, leaving 9 bases between. The CDR3: CASRSGFYNEQFF. CDR3 sequence (DNA): TGTGCCAGCAGGTCAGGGTTCTACAATGAGCAGTTCTTC.

The rearrangement uses TRBV29-1 and TRBJ2-7; D is possibly TRBD1 (5 bases). The CDR3 has 12 amino acids. Trimming pared 2 bases from V and 6 bases from J, leaving 11 bases between. CDR1 SQVTM and CDR2 ANQGSEA come from the germline V gene. CDR3 DNA: TGCAGCGTTGAAAGACAGCCCGGCGAGCAGTACTTC. Translating it yields CSVERQPGEQYF.

The chain uses TRBV5-4 and TRBJ1-2; possibly TRBD1 for D (5 bases). The CDR3 length is 13 residues. Trimming removed 3 bases at V and 8 bases at J, with 14 bases between. CDR1 and CDR2 from the germline V gene are SGHNT and YYREEE (reference sequence). The CDR3 sequence is CASSSAGTWGYTF. CDR3 nucleotide sequence: TGTGCCAGCAGCTCTGCGGGGACGTGGGGCTACACCTTC. Full variable domain (outside the CDR3, taken from reference TRBV5-4 and TRBJ1-2): ETGVTQSPTHLIKTRGQQVTLRCSSQSGHNTVSWYQQALGQGPQFIFQYYREEENGRGNFPPRFSGLQFPNYSSELNVNALELDDSALYLCASSSAGTWGYTFGSGTRLTVV.

The chain uses TRBV5-8 and TRBJ1-6; 10 nucleotides agree with TRBD1. The length of the CDR3 is 15 residues. The junction had 4 bases not matched to a gene; V was cut back by 4 bases and J by 6 bases. From germline, CDR1 is SGHTS and CDR2 YDEGEE. CDR3 DNA: TGTGCCAGCAGCCGACAGGGGGCGGCTAATTCACCCCTCCACTTT. It codes for CASSRQGAANSPLHF.

V is TRBV30 and J is TRBJ1-5; D gene uncertain. V dropped 1 base and J dropped 2 bases, with 6 bases sitting between them. The germline CDR1 and CDR2 sequences are GTSNPN and SVGIG (reference sequence). The CDR3 loop spans 13 amino acids. The CDR3 sequence is CAWSEQGNQPQHF. CDR3 sequence (DNA): TGTGCCTGGAGTGAGCAGGGCAATCAGCCCCAGCATTTT.

The J gene is TRBJ2-7, the V gene TRBV19; 7 bases align to TRBD1. This CDR3 has 15 residues. Trimming took 5 bases from V and 2 from J; bases not matched to a gene: 9. Germline CDR1 LNHDA, CDR2 SQIVND (reference sequence). The CDR3 region is CASSDRVAGPYEQYF. The CDR3 DNA sequence: TGTGCCAGTAGTGACAGGGTAGCCGGGCCCTACGAGCAGTACTTC.

The V gene is TRBV1, the J gene TRBJ2-5; whether TRBD2, the table's D call, matches the DNA was not checked. TRBV1 is given as a pseudogene. The CDR3 spans 14 residues. The DNA for the CDR3 is TGCACCAGCAGCCAAGCCGAGGCGCGAGAGACCCAGTACTTC. Translated: CTSSQAEARETQYF.

The J gene is TRBJ2-7, the V gene TRBV11-2; 7 nucleotides match TRBD1. Germline CDR1 is SGHAT and CDR2 is FQNNGV. The CDR3 is 16 residues long. The V and J ends lost 2 bases and 3 bases, in that order; junction bases with no gene match: 10. CDR3 in amino acids: CASSLTLRDRVYEQYF. DNA of the CDR3: TGTGCCAGCAGCTTAACCCTCCGGGACAGAGTCTACGAGCAGTACTTC.

The chain is built from TRBV9 and TRBJ1-5, with D tentatively TRBD1 (5 bases). The V gene lost 4 bases and the J gene lost 4 bases, with 15 bases spanning the gap. Germline V CDR1 and CDR2: SGDLS, YYNGEE. CDR3 length equals 15 residues. CDR3 bases: TGTGCCAGCAGCCCTTCTGGGGGGACGAATCAGCCCCAGCATTTT. This encodes CASSPSGGTNQPQHF.

The chain recombines TRBV2 with TRBJ2-1; D remains unclear. CDR3 length: 11 amino acids. Trimming pared 6 bases from V and 4 bases from J, leaving 4 bases between. Per germline, CDR1 SNHLY and CDR2 FYNNEI. The CDR3 loop reads CASREYNEQFF. In DNA form, the CDR3 reads TGTGCCAGCAGGGAGTACAATGAGCAGTTCTTC.

The J gene is TRBJ2-1, the V gene TRBV28; possibly TRBD2 for D (6 bases). The CDR3 extends over 17 amino acids. CDR1 is MDHEN, CDR2 SYDVKM, per germline. V was pared by 2 bases and J by 2 bases, with 16 bases between. The DNA of the CDR3 is TGTGCCAGCAGTTTAATCATGGGCGGGAACGCCTACAATGAGCAGTTCTTC. Translating it yields CASSLIMGGNAYNEQFF.

The chain combines TRBV30 with TRBJ2-5; 10 bases match TRBD2. The CDR3 has 15 residues. Germline V CDR1 and CDR2: GTSNPN, SVGIG (reference sequence). V was clipped by 3 bases and J by 4 bases; unmatched bases: 8. The CDR3 sequence: CAWSSLAGEGETQYF. Here the CDR3 DNA reads TGTGCCTGGAGCAGTCTAGCGGGAGAAGGAGAGACCCAGTACTTC.

This clone appeared a few times. The chain employs TRBV19 and TRBJ2-3, with 12 nucleotides matching TRBD2. V shed 5 bases and J 3 bases; nucleotides not matched to a gene: 6. The CDR3 consists of 16 residues. CDR1 is LNHDA and CDR2 is SQIVND in the germline V gene (reference sequence). The CDR3 region is CASSARLAGATDTQYF. CDR3 DNA: TGTGCCAGTAGTGCAAGACTAGCGGGAGCGACAGATACGCAGTATTTT.

This clone was detected once. The gene calls are TRBV3-1 (or the pseudogene TRBV3-2) and TRBJ2-7; 7 positions agree with TRBD2. Trimming took 5 bases from V and 6 from J; bases not matched to a gene: 1. The CDR3 has 11 amino acids. The germline gives CDR1 LGHDT, CDR2 YNNKEL (reference sequence). The chain's CDR3 is CASSGRGEQYF. CDR3 coding DNA: TGTGCCAGCAGCGGGAGGGGCGAGCAGTACTTC.

V is TRBV7-2 and J is TRBJ1-4, with 8 bases that match TRBD1. J lost 2 bases, V lost 2 bases, and 10 bases had no gene match. Germline loops: CDR1 SGHTA, CDR2 FQGNSA. The CDR3 covers 18 residues. CDR3 sequence (DNA): TGTGCCAGCAGCTTACGACAGGGGACCTCTGCTACTAATGAAAAACTGTTTTTT. It translates to CASSLRQGTSATNEKLFF.

This chain links TRBV30 with TRBJ2-2; TRBD2 might be the D (5 bases). Trimming shortened V by 0 bases and J by 5 bases, and 16 bases separated the two germline ends. This CDR3 region has 16 residues. CDR1 and CDR2 from the germline V gene are GTSNPN and SVGIG (reference sequence). CDR3 sequence (DNA): TGTGCCTGGAGTGTAAAAGAGGCGGGCCGAACCGGGGAGCTGTTTTTT. As protein: CAWSVKEAGRTGELFF.

This clone showed up just once. This rearrangement joins TRBV18 to TRBJ1-2; 8 positions agree with TRBD1. This CDR3 is built from 15 residues. Germline V CDR1 and CDR2: KGHSH, LQKENI. Trimming cost V 4 bases and J 4 bases; bases outside gene matches: 8. CDR3 residues: CASSRSGGVLYGYTF. The CDR3 coding sequence is TGTGCCAGCTCACGGTCAGGGGGCGTGCTCTATGGCTACACCTTC.